This T cell receptor (beta chain) was captured in a study of blood T cell repertoires in COVID-19. Study context: Collection of acute and convalescent COVID-19 samples took place in the United States, Italy and Spain. The cDNA or gDNA used as material had been derived from T cells, B-cell-depleted T cells, or PBMCs.

Original methodology: For nucleated cells, counts were estimated from reference gene primer amplification. Assay used: immunoSEQ multiplex PCR; TCRdb lists only in-frame clones, some missing. The V and J calls and the clone size are those of that table, but D and trimming were determined from the DNA. The table includes about 40,000 clones, approximately 81% detected once. V shed 5 bases and J 7 bases; nucleotides not matched to a gene: 10. This CDR3 is built from 15 residues. CDR1 LNHDA and CDR2 SQIVND come from the germline V gene (reference sequence). The sequenced sample was peripheral blood. J is TRBJ1-5 and V is TRBV19, with TRBD1 matching over 8 bases. The TCR sequence derives from a human donor in a cohort sampled during active COVID-19. This chain's CDR3 is CASSPRDRLGQPQHF. For the CDR3, the DNA is TGTGCCAGTAGTCCGCGGGACAGGTTGGGGCAGCCCCAGCATTTT. The whole variable domain, remainder taken from reference TRBV19 and TRBJ1-5, is DGGITQSPKYLFRKEGQNVTLSCEQNLNHDAMYWYRQDPGQGLRLIYYSQIVNDFQKGDIAEGYSVSREKKESFPLTVTSAQKNPTAFYLCASSPRDRLGQPQHFGDGTRLSIL.